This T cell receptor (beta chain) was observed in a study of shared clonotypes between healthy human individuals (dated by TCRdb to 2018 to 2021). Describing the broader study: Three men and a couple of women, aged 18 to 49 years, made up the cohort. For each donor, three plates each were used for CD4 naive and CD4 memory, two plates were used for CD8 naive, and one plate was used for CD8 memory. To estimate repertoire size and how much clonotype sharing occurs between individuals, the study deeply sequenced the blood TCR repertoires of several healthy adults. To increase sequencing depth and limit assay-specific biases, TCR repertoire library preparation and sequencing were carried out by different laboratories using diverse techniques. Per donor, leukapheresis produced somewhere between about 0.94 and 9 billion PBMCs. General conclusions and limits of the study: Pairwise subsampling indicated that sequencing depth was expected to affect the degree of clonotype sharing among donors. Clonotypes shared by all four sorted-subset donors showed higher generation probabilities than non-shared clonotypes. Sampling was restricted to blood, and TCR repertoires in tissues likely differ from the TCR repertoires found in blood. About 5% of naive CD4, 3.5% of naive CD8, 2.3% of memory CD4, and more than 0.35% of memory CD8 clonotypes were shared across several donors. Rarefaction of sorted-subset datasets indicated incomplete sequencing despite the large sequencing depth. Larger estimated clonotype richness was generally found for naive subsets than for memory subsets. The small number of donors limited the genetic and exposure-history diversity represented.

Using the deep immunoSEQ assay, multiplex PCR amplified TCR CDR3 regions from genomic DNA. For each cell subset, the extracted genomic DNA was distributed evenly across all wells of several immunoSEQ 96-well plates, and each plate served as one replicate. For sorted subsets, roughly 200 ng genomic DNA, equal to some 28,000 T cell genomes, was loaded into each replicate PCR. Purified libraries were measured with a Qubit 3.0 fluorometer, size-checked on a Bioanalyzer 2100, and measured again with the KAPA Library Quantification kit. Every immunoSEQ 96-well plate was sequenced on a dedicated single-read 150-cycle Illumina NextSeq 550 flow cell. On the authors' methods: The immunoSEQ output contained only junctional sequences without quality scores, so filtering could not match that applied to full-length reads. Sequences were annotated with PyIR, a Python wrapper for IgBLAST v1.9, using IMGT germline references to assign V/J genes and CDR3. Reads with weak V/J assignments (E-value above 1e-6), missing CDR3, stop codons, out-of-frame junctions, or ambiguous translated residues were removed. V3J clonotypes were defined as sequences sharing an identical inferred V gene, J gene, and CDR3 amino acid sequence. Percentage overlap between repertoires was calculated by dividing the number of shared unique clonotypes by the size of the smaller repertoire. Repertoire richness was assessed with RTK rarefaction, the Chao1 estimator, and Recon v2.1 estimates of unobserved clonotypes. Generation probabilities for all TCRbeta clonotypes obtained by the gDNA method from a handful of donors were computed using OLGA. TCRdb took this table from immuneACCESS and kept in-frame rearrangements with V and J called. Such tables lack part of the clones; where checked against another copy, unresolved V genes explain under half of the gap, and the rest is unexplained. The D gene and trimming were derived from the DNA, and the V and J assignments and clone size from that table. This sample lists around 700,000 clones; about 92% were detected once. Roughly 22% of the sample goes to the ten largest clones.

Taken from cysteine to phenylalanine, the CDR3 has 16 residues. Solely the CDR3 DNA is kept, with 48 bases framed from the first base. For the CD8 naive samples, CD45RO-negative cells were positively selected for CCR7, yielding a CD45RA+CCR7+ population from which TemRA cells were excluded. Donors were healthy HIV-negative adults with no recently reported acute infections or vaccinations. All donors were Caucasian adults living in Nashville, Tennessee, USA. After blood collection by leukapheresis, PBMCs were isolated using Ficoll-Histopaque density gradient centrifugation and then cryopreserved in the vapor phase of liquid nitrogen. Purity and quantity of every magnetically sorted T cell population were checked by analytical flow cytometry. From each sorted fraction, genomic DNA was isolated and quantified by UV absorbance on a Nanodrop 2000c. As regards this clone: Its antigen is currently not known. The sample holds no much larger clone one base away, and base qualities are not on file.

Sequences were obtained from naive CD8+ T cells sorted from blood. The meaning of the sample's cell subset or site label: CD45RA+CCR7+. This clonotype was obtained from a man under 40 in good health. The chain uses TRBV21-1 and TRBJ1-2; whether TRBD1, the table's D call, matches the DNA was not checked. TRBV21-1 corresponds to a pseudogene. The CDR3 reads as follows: CASSKGGTGTDYGYTF. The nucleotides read TGTGCCAGCAGCAAAGGGGGGACAGGGACGGACTATGGCTACACCTTC.